The rows below give T cell receptor beta chains drawn from one sample of a study of response to subunit inactivated influenza vaccine. Each CDR3 protein is one row after TCRdb ran MiXCR on the RT-PCR reads. The sample holds a few hundred thousand distinct CDR3 sequences, approximately 11% seen once. The starting material was PBMCs from blood, obtained 40 to 50 days after vaccination. Every receptor here comes from a man aged 50-59 years who received an inactivated influenza vaccine. Both conserved end residues are part of each CDR3. D genes are given only for firm matches. Clone sizes are given selectively: once, few, many, or a class where the clone is expanded.

J: TRBJ2-5
V: TRBV12-3/TRBV12-4
D: -
length: 13
size: once
CDR3: CASTLDIQETQYF
DNA: TGTGCCAGCACCCTGGACATCCAAGAGACCCAGTACTTC

J: TRBJ2-1
V: TRBV12-3/TRBV12-4
D: -
length: 12
size: few
CDR3: CASRGGGYEQFF
DNA: TGTGCCAGCAGGGGAGGGGGGTATGAGCAGTTCTTC

J: TRBJ2-5
V: TRBV20-1
D: TRBD2
length: 15
size: many
CDR3: CSAGRLAGNQETQYF
DNA: TGCAGTGCTGGACGACTAGCGGGAAACCAAGAGACCCAGTACTTC

J: TRBJ2-5
V: TRBV3-1
D: -
length: 14
size: many
CDR3: CASSSGGGQETQYF
DNA: TGTGCCAGCAGCTCAGGGGGAGGGCAAGAGACCCAGTACTTC

J: TRBJ1-5
V: TRBV20-1
D: -
length: 13
size: -
CDR3: CSGTGHRDQPQHF
DNA: TGCAGTGGCACGGGCCACCGGGATCAGCCCCAGCATTTT

J: TRBJ2-2
V: TRBV4-1
D: -
length: 16
size: -
CDR3: CASSYTDIPNTGELFF
DNA: TGCGCCAGCAGCTACACGGACATCCCGAACACCGGGGAGCTGTTTTTT

J: TRBJ2-2
V: TRBV12-3/TRBV12-4
D: -
length: 14
size: many
CDR3: CASSFLGPAEELFF
DNA: TGTGCCAGCAGTTTCCTGGGGCCCGCAGAGGAGCTGTTTTTT

J: TRBJ2-5
V: TRBV20-1
D: -
length: 11
size: -
CDR3: CSPDGGETQYF
DNA: TGCAGTCCGGACGGGGGAGAGACCCAGTACTTC

J: TRBJ2-1
V: TRBV7-2
D: -
length: 14
size: many
CDR3: CASSEGGRYNEQFF
DNA: TGTGCCAGCAGCGAGGGGGGTAGATACAATGAGCAGTTCTTC

J: TRBJ2-1
V: TRBV5-1
D: -
length: 15
size: -
CDR3: CASSSPGLGYNEQFF
DNA: TGCGCCAGCAGCTCTCCGGGACTGGGGTACAATGAGCAGTTCTTC

J: TRBJ1-2
V: TRBV6-5
D: -
length: 13
size: many
CDR3: CASSLPGTEGYTF
DNA: TGTGCCAGCAGTTTACCCGGGACTGAAGGCTACACCTTC

J: TRBJ2-1
V: TRBV12-3/TRBV12-4
D: TRBD2
length: 15
size: many
CDR3: CASSSLGGGYNEQFF
DNA: TGTGCCAGCAGTTCCCTGGGGGGGGGCTACAATGAGCAGTTCTTC

J: TRBJ1-1
V: TRBV18
D: -
length: 14
size: -
CDR3: CASSVGIVNTEAFF
DNA: TGTGCCAGCTCAGTGGGCATAGTGAACACTGAAGCTTTCTTT

J: TRBJ2-7
V: TRBV7-9
D: -
length: 13
size: many
CDR3: CASSPQTSYEQYF
DNA: TGTGCCAGCAGCCCCCAAACCTCCTACGAGCAGTACTTC

J: TRBJ2-3
V: TRBV10-3
D: -
length: 16
size: -
CDR3: CAISDEGGIRTDTQYF
DNA: TGTGCCATCAGTGACGAGGGGGGGATTAGGACAGATACGCAGTATTTT

J: TRBJ2-5
V: TRBV4-1
D: TRBD2
length: 21
size: -
CDR3: CASSQDLGGLAGGLGEETQYF
DNA: TGCGCCAGCAGCCAAGATTTGGGTGGTCTAGCGGGGGGATTAGGGGAAGAGACCCAGTACTTC